Described below is a single TCR beta chain sequence and its context. Its target is unknown. Trimming shortened V by 3 bases and J by 6 bases, and 6 bases separated the two germline ends. The CDR3 is made up of 12 amino acids. The germline V gene has CDR1 MDHEN and CDR2 SYDVKM. TCRdb's table, derived via immunoSEQ multiplex PCR, lists solely in-frame clones and lacks some. The top ten clones hold about 12% of a sample with tens of thousands of clones, 76% of them seen once. As to time point: week 35, safety follow-up. All doses held 300 ug of mutant IDH1 20-mer peptide, with topical imiquimod. Patients were given eight vaccinations, scheduled in weeks 1, 3, 5, 7, 11, 15, 19 and 23. The donors' diagnosis was new WHO grade 3 or 4 astrocytoma that was IDH1-mutant and ATRX-lost. This specimen belongs to a study of a mutant IDH1 vaccine in newly diagnosed glioma. The overall study: Patients were started on vaccination 4-6 weeks after radiotherapy alone, or with temozolomide cycles.

The source is a man in his forties with glioma. The chain has TRBV28 and TRBJ1-5; no firm D call. The sample here was PBMCs, taken from a glioma patient whose treatment included an IDH1 peptide vaccine. CDR3 sequence (DNA): TGTGCCAGCAGTTTTAAAAGTCAGCCCCAGCATTTT. Its protein is CASSFKSQPQHF.